This TCR beta chain was captured by sequencing in a study of regulatory T cells in long-lasting Graves disease. Described time point: newly diagnosed GD, antithyroid drugs for less than 3 months. From RNA extracted from PBMCs, the TCR library was made. Library construction for TCR beta used iRepertoire HTBI primers and Arm-PCR of CDR3 regions. TCRdb used MiXCR to reprocess the multiplex PCR reads, holding one entry per CDR3 protein. The sample includes about 220,000 distinct CDR3 sequences, about 19% of them seen just once. This clonotype was observed many times. Trimming removed 3 bases at V and 8 bases at J, with 13 bases between. Germline assignment: CDR1 LNHDA and CDR2 SQIVND (reference sequence). This CDR3 has 14 amino acids. In addition, the sample was reused for a study of T cells in Graves' hyperthyroidism and ophthalmopathy.

The starting material was peripheral blood mononuclear cells (PBMCs), obtained at new diagnosis, from a patient treated with antithyroid drugs. The sequence came from a woman in her twenties or thirties with Graves disease. This chain connects TRBV19 to TRBJ1-4; D is possibly TRBD1 (6 bases). The CDR3 is CASSIRGRGEKLFF. The CDR3 nucleotides are TGTGCCAGTAGTATCAGGGGTCGTGGGGAAAAACTGTTTTTT.